These T cell receptor beta chains were read from a single sample in a study of T cell responses to AZD1222 COVID-19 vaccine. Repertoires were generated with immunoSEQ multiplex PCR, while TCRdb's copy carries only in-frame clones and drops some. Altogether under 200,000 clones are present, 90% to 95% being singletons, with the ten largest covering approximately 4%. The sample was peripheral blood, taken on day 0 of AZD1222 vaccination. The receptors derive from an adult in good health. The CDR3 runs from the conserved cysteine through the conserved F or W. Clone sizes are given selectively: once, few, many, or a class where the clone is expanded.

TRBV27	.	TRBJ1-2	15	CASSRSEDGNYGYTF
TRBV30	.	TRBJ1-2	18	CAWSQGAALYPKAHGYTF
TRBV19	.	TRBJ2-6	17	CASSTGTGVSGANVLTF
TRBV28	.	TRBJ1-5	16	CASARKSYSSNQPQHF
TRBV15	.	TRBJ1-5	16	CATSSGGQAPHQPQHF
TRBV12-5	.	TRBJ1-1	14	CASGLADAQHEAFF
TRBV19	.	TRBJ1-6	15	CASRREGFGNSPLHF
TRBV10-3	once	TRBJ1-2	17	CAISEEEGQTLLHGYTF
TRBV5-1	.	TRBJ1-2	13	CASSSYEPSPRTF
TRBV19	.	TRBJ2-1	14	CASSLQGPVNEQFF
TRBV7-9	.	TRBJ1-1	15	CASSSGTGGNTEAFF
TRBV5-1	once	TRBJ2-7	15	CASSLGAGVYYEQYF
TRBV2	.	TRBJ1-4	16	CASSGDWDRYNEKLFF
TRBV6-5	.	TRBJ2-1	13	CASSYSNGNEQFF
TRBV19	.	TRBJ1-2	16	CASSIGRGQYNYGYTF